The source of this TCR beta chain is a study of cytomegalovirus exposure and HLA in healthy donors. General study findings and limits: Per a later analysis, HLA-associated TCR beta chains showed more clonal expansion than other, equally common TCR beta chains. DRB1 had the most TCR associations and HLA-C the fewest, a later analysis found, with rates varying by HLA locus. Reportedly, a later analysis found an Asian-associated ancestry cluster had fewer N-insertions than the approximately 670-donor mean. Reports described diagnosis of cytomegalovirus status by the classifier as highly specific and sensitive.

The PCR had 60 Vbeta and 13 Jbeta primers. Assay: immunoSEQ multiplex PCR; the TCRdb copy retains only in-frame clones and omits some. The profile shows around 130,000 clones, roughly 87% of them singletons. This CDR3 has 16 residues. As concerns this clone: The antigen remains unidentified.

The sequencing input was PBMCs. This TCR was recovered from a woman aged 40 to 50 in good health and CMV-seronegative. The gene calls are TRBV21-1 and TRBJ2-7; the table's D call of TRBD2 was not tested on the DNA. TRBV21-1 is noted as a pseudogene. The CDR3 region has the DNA TGTGCCAGCAGCAAAGACGGGCTAGCGGGAGACGACGAGCAGTACTTC. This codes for CASSKDGLAGDDEQYF.